This T cell receptor (beta chain) was observed in a study of T cells in Graves' hyperthyroidism and ophthalmopathy (dated by TCRdb to between 2019 and 2020). Broadly, across the study: Peripheral blood was collected at initial diagnosis, before any treatment. Prospective prediction of ophthalmopathy was tested in an independent validation cohort of approximately 18 hyperthyroidism patients and 17 patients who later progressed to ophthalmopathy. TCR V-J signatures able to tell the groups apart were searched for in a discovery cohort of some 97 patients, of whom over 40 had Graves' ophthalmopathy and about 60 had stable Graves' hyperthyroidism. After sampling, hyperthyroidism patients received methimazole starting at 30 mg daily, and ophthalmopathy patients received high-dose intravenous methylprednisolone. The 90 to 100 discovery patients were randomly divided into training and test sets at a 7:3 ratio. In several Graves' hyperthyroidism patients, the study also compared T-cell repertoires from thyroid tissue with T-cell repertoires from blood. The paper reports TCR Vbeta CDR3 sequencing of approximately 140 peripheral blood samples: around 41 ophthalmopathy, over 70 hyperthyroidism and 17 progressor patients.

Ophthalmopathy patients had moderately to severely active disease, with a Clinical Activity Score of 3 or more, a NOSPECS grade of 4 or more, and a disease duration of less than 3 months. The study excluded patients with uncontrolled infections, other autoimmune diseases, pregnancy or lactation. Diagnoses relied on clinical symptoms, serum thyroxine and TRAb, thyroid ultrasound and orbital computed tomography. PBMCs were separated from roughly 9.3 ml of fresh peripheral blood using Ficoll-Paque density gradient centrifugation. Total RNA was extracted using Trizol reagent, and RNA quality was assessed on an Agilent 2100 Bioanalyzer. Overall results and qualifications from the work: No statistical method was used to set the sample size in advance, and investigators knew the group allocation. A 13 V-J signature model separated ophthalmopathy from stable hyperthyroidism, with 87.88% sensitivity and 81.08% specificity in cross-validation and 80%/75% in testing. In validation, the model predicted progression to ophthalmopathy with 55% to 71% sensitivity and over 72% specificity, a median of approximately 6.5 months before onset. Most expanded thyroid clonotypes (frequency above 0.001) were also detected in blood, suggesting blood repertoires may reflect thyroid immune responses.

This clonotype was counted many times. This receptor's antigen is unknown. Per-base quality was not reported, and no clone a single base away is much larger than it. TCR beta CDR3 regions were amplified from RNA transcripts. The first round of RT-PCR for the TCR CDR3 was performed with the HTBI primer set and the Qiagen OneStep RT-PCR kit. The libraries were constructed in a second round of multiplex PCR and then size-selected and purified. The libraries were sequenced on an Illumina HiSeq2000 using paired-end 100 bp reads. Concerning the study's data processing: SOAPnuke was used to process the raw data, throwing out any read that contained adapters or uncalled bases, had a mean Phred below 15, or lacked an exact constant-primer or identifier match. COPE v1.2.5 was used to merge high-quality paired reads, and clonotypes were defined as unique nucleotide sequences. MiTCR v1.1 was used to align the clonotypes against IMGT TRBV, TRBD and TRBJ reference segments. The analysis included only V-J combinations with a frequency above 0.0001, which together covered 98% to 99.2% of the repertoires. The TCS score was defined as F50 (clonal expansion) divided by E x V (chaos), with BLOSUM62-based TCRdist calculated between CDR3 peptides within each V-J. Welch's t-statistics and random forest reduced 500 to 550 V-J features to roughly 13, which were used in a naive Bayes classifier (R e1071). Using fastp at Q25 and MiXCR, TCRdb reprocessed the public reads and kept productive beta chains. Entries are consolidated by CDR3 protein sequence, retaining the most common genes and DNA. The V and J calls here are based on TCRdb, not the publication. This sample holds about 380,000 distinct CDR3 sequences; 18% were observed only once. Jointly, the top ten make up 40% of the sample.

Reading the germline V gene gives CDR1 MDHEN and CDR2 SYDVKM. V gives up 3 bases and J gives up 3 bases, and the segment between their germline ends measures 14 bases. Reading from cysteine to phenylalanine, the CDR3 counts 15 amino acids. The retained sequence is limited to the CDR3, 45 bases, with the frame set at the first base. This receptor was identified in a man between 18 and 35 years old with Graves' ophthalmopathy. The chain is encoded by TRBV28 joined to TRBJ2-5; 6 matching bases give a weak D call of TRBD1. The sequenced sample was blood. The CDR3 region has the sequence CASSLMWGQKETQYF. The DNA sequence follows: TGTGCCAGCAGTTTGATGTGGGGGCAAAAAGAGACCCAGTACTTC.